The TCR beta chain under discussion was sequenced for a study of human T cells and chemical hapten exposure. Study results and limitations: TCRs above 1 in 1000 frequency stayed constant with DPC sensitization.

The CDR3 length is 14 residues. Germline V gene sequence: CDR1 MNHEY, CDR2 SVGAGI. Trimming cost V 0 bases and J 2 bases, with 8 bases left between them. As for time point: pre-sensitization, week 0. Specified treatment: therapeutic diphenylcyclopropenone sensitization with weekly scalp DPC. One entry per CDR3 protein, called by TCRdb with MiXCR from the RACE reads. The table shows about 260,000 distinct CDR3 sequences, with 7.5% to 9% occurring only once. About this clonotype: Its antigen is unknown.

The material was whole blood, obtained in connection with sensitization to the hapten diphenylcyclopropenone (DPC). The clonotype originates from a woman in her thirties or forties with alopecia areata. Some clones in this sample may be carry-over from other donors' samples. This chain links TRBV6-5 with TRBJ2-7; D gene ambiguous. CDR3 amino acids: CASSYSQVTYEQYF. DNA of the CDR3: TGTGCCAGCAGTTACTCACAAGTTACCTACGAGCAGTACTTC.